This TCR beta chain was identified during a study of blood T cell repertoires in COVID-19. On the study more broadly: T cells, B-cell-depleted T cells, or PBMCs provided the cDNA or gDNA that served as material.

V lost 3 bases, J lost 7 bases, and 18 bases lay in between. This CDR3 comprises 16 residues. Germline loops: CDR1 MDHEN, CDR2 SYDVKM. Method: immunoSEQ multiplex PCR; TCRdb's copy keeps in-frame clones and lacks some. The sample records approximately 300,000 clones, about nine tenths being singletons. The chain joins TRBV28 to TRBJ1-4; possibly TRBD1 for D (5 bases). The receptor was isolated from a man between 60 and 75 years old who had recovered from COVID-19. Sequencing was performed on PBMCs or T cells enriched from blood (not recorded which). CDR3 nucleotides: TGTGCCAGCAGTTTCGCTGCTAGGGGCGCACGTGAAAAACTGTTTTTT. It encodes CASSFAARGAREKLFF.